The present T cell receptor beta chain was sequenced within a study of blood T cells in healthy people across ages. Study-wide background: Roughly one uniquely barcoded beta molecule per two T cells was captured.

The V gene's germline CDR1 is GTSNPN and CDR2 SVGIG (reference sequence). The CDR3 sequence is 14 residues long. The V and J ends lost 4 bases and 0 bases, in that order; junction bases with no gene match: 4. Next came a second PCR, run for about 6 to 12 cycles, which used a sample-barcoded 5' primer along with a J-beta primer mix. Each CDR3 protein gets one entry after TCRdb re-called the 5' RACE reads with MiXCR. The top ten clones hold around 10% of a sample with under 700,000 distinct CDR3 sequences, 24% of them seen once. The sample was also reused in another study, on T cells of mothers and their children. In that study: A few healthy Caucasian mothers, along with their six children, were the donors. Thymic selection shapes TCR recombination output in related pairs, and it does so similarly in unrelated pairs. Normalized overlap was always slightly, never significantly, higher in related than unrelated mother-child pairs.

The sequenced sample consisted of blood. This sequence joins TRBV30 and TRBJ1-2; 8 nucleotides match TRBD1. The sequence was collected from a boy aged 5-17 years in good health. The CDR3 reads CAWTGTGANYGYTF. DNA for the CDR3: TGTGCCTGGACCGGGACAGGAGCTAACTATGGCTACACCTTC.